This T cell receptor beta chain is drawn from a study of T cells in women clearing cervical HPV infection. Broader study findings: Richness plus V gene abundances separated cases from controls with AUC less than 0.9.

A remark on this clone: The antigen remains undetermined. Read data end 3 residues before the CDR3 end; the end is taken from the germline J gene.

The CDR3 is 14 residues long. The V gene's germline CDR1 is SGHNT and CDR2 YYREEE (reference sequence). The V end was cut by 4 bases, the J end by 6 bases, with 17 bases between. This table comes from immunoSEQ multiplex PCR, and its TCRdb copy is limited to in-frame clones, with some not included. This sample's table has 25,000 or so clones. Material: blood buffy coat. This receptor was taken from a woman aged 18 to 75 with a cervical HPV16 infection that either progressed to CIN3+ or cleared (not recorded which). The chain couples TRBV5-4 to TRBJ2-7; D is tentatively TRBD1 or TRBD2 (7 bases each). The sequenced part of the CDR3 DNA is TGTGCCAGCAGCCCCGAGGGAGGGGGCCTCGAG. Translated, it gives CASSPEGGGLE. The CDR3 in its entirety is CASSPEGGGLEQYF.